This entry lists 10 T cell receptor beta chains sequenced from one sample in a study of OX40 agonist ivuxolimab in advanced cancers. Produced via immunoSEQ multiplex PCR; TCRdb's table is partial and in-frame only. The table includes around 20,000 clones, 76% detected once. The sample in question was CD4+ or CD8+ T cells sorted from blood, obtained in a trial of the OX40 agonist ivuxolimab. These receptors were obtained from an adult with an advanced solid tumor such as melanoma, head and neck, liver or kidney cancer.

V and J are TRBV6-6 and TRBJ1-6; D is uncertain. The CDR3 contains 15 residues. The V end was cut by 2 bases, the J end by 4 bases, with 9 bases between. Germline values: CDR1 MNHNY, CDR2 SVGAGI (reference sequence). The CDR3 loop is CASSYERGYNSPLHF. The CDR3 DNA is TGTGCCAGCAGTTACGAGCGAGGATATAATTCACCCCTCCACTTT.

The chain combines TRBV6-4 with TRBJ2-2; maybe TRBD1 (6 bases). The CDR3 has 17 amino acids. Trimming shortened V by 4 bases and J by 6 bases, and 21 bases separated the two germline ends. Germline V gene data show CDR1 as MRHNA and CDR2 as SNTAGT. CDR3 sequence: CASSAYGQPLLSGELFF. CDR3 DNA sequence: TGTGCCAGCAGTGCCTACGGACAGCCTCTACTATCCGGGGAGCTGTTTTTT.

This sequence joins TRBV11-3 and TRBJ2-3; no clear D gene. V lost 1 base, J lost 6 bases, and 8 bases lay in between. The CDR3 loop spans 13 amino acids. CDR1 is SGHNT, CDR2 YENEEA, per germline. This CDR3 is CASSLGRSDTQYF. The CDR3 DNA is TGTGCCAGCAGCTTAGGGCGGTCGGATACGCAGTATTTT. Together with reference TRBV11-3 and TRBJ2-3, the CDR3 gives the full variable domain: EAGVVQSPRYKIIEKKQPVAFWCNPISGHNTLYWYLQNLGQGPELLIRYENEEAVDDSQLPKDRFSAERLKGVDSTLKIQPAELGDSAVYLCASSLGRSDTQYFGPGTRLTVL.

The gene calls are TRBV5-1 and TRBJ2-7; 9 nucleotides agree with TRBD2. Germline V gene sequence: CDR1 SGHRS, CDR2 YFSETQ. The CDR3 spans 16 residues. V shed 4 bases, J shed 0 bases, and the junction held 8 bases outside the gene matches. In DNA, the CDR3 is TGCGCCAGCAGCCCCTCAGTAGCGGGGGTCTCCTACGAGCAGTACTTC. Translated: CASSPSVAGVSYEQYF.

V gene TRBV6-6 combines with J gene TRBJ1-1; D gene ambiguous. The CDR3 loop spans 13 amino acids. Trimming shortened V by 0 bases and J by 8 bases, and 10 bases separated the two germline ends. Germline CDR1 reads MNHNY; CDR2 reads SVGAGI (reference sequence). The CDR3 coding sequence is TGTGCCAGCAGTTACTCCAAGGAAGGGGAAGCTTTCTTT. Amino acids: CASSYSKEGEAFF.

CDR3 DNA: TGTGCCAGCAGTTTAAGGTCGACTAGCGGGGGGAGAGAGACCCAGTACTTC. Its translation: CASSLRSTSGGRETQYF. The rearrangement uses TRBV27 and TRBJ2-5; 13 bases align to TRBD2. From germline, CDR1 is MNHEY and CDR2 SMNVEV (reference sequence). CDR3 size: 17 residues. The J segment lost 4 bases and the V segment lost 2 bases, leaving 7 bases of the junction unmatched.

This rearrangement joins TRBV5-1 to TRBJ2-6; 10 bases agree with TRBD1. The length of the CDR3 is 18 residues. The V gene's germline CDR1 is SGHRS and CDR2 YFSETQ. V lost 3 bases to trimming and J lost 2 bases; unmatched junction nucleotides: 8. This chain's CDR3 is CASSSGQGGVTGANVLTF. The CDR3 nucleotides read TGCGCCAGCAGCTCCGGACAGGGGGGTGTAACTGGGGCCAACGTCCTGACTTTC.

This clone occurred a few times. This chain joins TRBV5-1 and TRBJ2-2; no clear D gene. The CDR3 has 13 amino acids. The germline V gene has CDR1 SGHRS and CDR2 YFSETQ. Deletions cut 0 bases from V and 5 bases from J, with 5 bases between. This chain's CDR3 is CASSLGGTGELFF. For the CDR3, the DNA is TGCGCCAGCAGCTTGGGGGGAACCGGGGAGCTGTTTTTT.

V gene TRBV7-2 combines with J gene TRBJ2-3; weak D call: TRBD1 (6 bases). V lost 5 bases to trimming and J lost 8 bases, with 23 bases between them. Germline V gene sequence: CDR1 SGHTA, CDR2 FQGNSA. This CDR3 has 16 amino acids. The CDR3 DNA sequence: TGTGCCAGCAGCATAACGATCCGGACAGAAAGGGGTACGCAGTATTTT. Amino acids: CASSITIRTERGTQYF.

This chain connects TRBV5-6 to TRBJ2-1, with D possibly matching TRBD2 (6 bases). V was clipped by 3 bases and J by 3 bases, with 13 bases between them. CDR1 and CDR2 from the germline V gene are SGHDT and YYEEEE. The CDR3 length is 15 residues. This CDR3 is CASSSISGFYNEQFF. The CDR3 DNA follows: TGTGCCAGCAGCTCTATTAGCGGATTCTACAATGAGCAGTTCTTC.